This is a list of T cell receptor beta chains from one sample in a study of TIL therapy for anti-PD-1-resistant metastatic lung cancer. Produced via immunoSEQ multiplex PCR; TCRdb's table is partial and in-frame only. The sample holds some 60,000 clones, 70% to 75% seen once. Sample: blood, taken at baseline. The receptors were sampled from a person aged 25 to 85 with non-small cell lung cancer. Both conserved end residues are part of each CDR3. D genes are given only for firm matches. Clone sizes are given selectively: once, few, many, or a class where the clone is expanded.

TRBJ1-6,TRBV2,NA,TRBD1,TGTGCCAGCAGGGGGACAGGGAGTATTAGTTCACCCCTCCACTTT,CASRGTGSISSPLHF
TRBJ1-1,TRBV9,NA,NA,TGTGCCAGCAGCGTAGCCTGGACATCGGGCACTGAAGCTTTCTTT,CASSVAWTSGTEAFF
TRBJ1-1,TRBV7-6,NA,NA,TGTGCCAGCAGCTTACAGACCAACACTGAAGCTTTCTTT,CASSLQTNTEAFF
TRBJ2-5,TRBV10-2,NA,NA,TGCGCCAGCAACCCCCTCTGGGTCGAAGTTAAACAAGAGACCCAGTACTTC,CASNPLWVEVKQETQYF
TRBJ1-1,TRBV6-5,NA,NA,TGTGCCAGCAGGGGAACAGGGTGGGAAGCTTTCTTT,CASRGTGWEAFF
TRBJ2-3,TRBV27,NA,TRBD2,TGTGCCAGCAGTTCACGGACTAGCCTACTCCTCGGCACAGATACGCAGTATTTT,CASSSRTSLLLGTDTQYF
TRBJ2-5,TRBV20-1,NA,NA,TGCAGTGCTATTCAAGAGACCCAGTACTTC,CSAIQETQYF
TRBJ1-5,TRBV9,NA,NA,TGTGCCAGCAGCGTAGAACAGGGAGGTAGACAGCCCCAGCATTTT,CASSVEQGGRQPQHF
TRBJ1-1,TRBV7-6,many,TRBD1,TGTGCCAGCAGTTTACAGGGGATGAACACTGAAGCTTTCTTT,CASSLQGMNTEAFF
TRBJ2-2,TRBV4-3,NA,NA,TGCGCCAGCAGCCAAGCGGGAGCTGGCACCGGGGAGCTGTTTTTT,CASSQAGAGTGELFF
TRBJ2-6,TRBV7-2,NA,NA,TGTGCCAGCAGCTTCGGGGCCAACGTCCTGACTTTC,CASSFGANVLTF
TRBJ2-3,TRBV18,NA,NA,TGTGCCAGCTCACCAGTGGCCTTAGGGGCAGATACGCAGTATTTT,CASSPVALGADTQYF
TRBJ2-2,TRBV4-3,NA,NA,TGCGCCAGCTCTGACAGAGCCGCGAACACCGGGGAGCTGTTTTTT,CASSDRAANTGELFF
TRBJ1-2,TRBV28,NA,TRBD1,TGTGCCAGCAGGAGGGACAGTAACTATGGCTACACCTTC,CASRRDSNYGYTF
TRBJ2-2,TRBV19,NA,NA,TGTGCCAGTAGTATTTTGGGGGAGCTGTTTTTT,CASSILGELFF
TRBJ2-6,TRBV5-1,NA,NA,TGCGCGTCAGAGGCACTCTCTGGGGCCAACGTCCTGACTTTC,CASEALSGANVLTF
TRBJ2-5,TRBV7-2,NA,TRBD2,TGTGCCAGCAGCTTAGCGGGGACTAGTCAAGAGACCCAGTACTTC,CASSLAGTSQETQYF